This paragraph reports one TCR beta chain. This clonotype appeared a few times. No cognate antigen has been identified for it. No base-level quality is on record; no much larger clone is a single base apart. This entry comes from a study of T cells in Graves' hyperthyroidism and ophthalmopathy (dated by TCRdb to the late 2010s). The study in broad terms: Peripheral blood samples were taken at the time of initial diagnosis, prior to any treatment. To identify TCR V-J signatures that set the groups apart, the researchers used a discovery cohort of 100 patients, made up of under 45 with Graves' ophthalmopathy and some 58 with stable Graves' hyperthyroidism. Prospective prediction of ophthalmopathy was tested in an independent validation cohort consisting of 18 hyperthyroidism patients and approximately 16 patients who later progressed to ophthalmopathy. The roughly 91 discovery patients were randomly divided into training and test sets at a 7:3 ratio. In addition, the study compared T-cell repertoires in thyroid tissue and in blood from about 6 Graves' hyperthyroidism patients. Following sampling, methimazole starting at 30 mg daily was given to hyperthyroidism patients, and high-dose intravenous methylprednisolone was given to ophthalmopathy patients. According to the paper, TCR Vbeta CDR3 sequencing was carried out on around 140 peripheral blood samples, which came from approximately 41 ophthalmopathy, under 80 hyperthyroidism and roughly 17 progressor patients. Beyond this particular receptor, the publication reports: In validation, progression to ophthalmopathy was predicted by the model with 70.59% sensitivity and around 76% specificity, a median of around 5.9 months before onset. Most expanded thyroid clonotypes (frequency above 0.001) were also detected in blood, suggesting blood repertoires may reflect thyroid immune responses. In cross-validation, a model built on a 13 V-J signature told ophthalmopathy apart from stable hyperthyroidism with just under 90% sensitivity and around 81% specificity, and in testing the same model reached 80%/75%. No statistical method was used to set the sample size in advance, and investigators knew the group allocation.

The TCR beta CDR3 regions were amplified from RNA transcripts. The TCR CDR3 was subjected to a first round of RT-PCR using the HTBI primer set and the Qiagen OneStep RT-PCR kit. The libraries were constructed in a second round of multiplex PCR and then size-selected and purified. The libraries were sequenced on an Illumina HiSeq2000 using paired-end 100 bp reads. For the original study's pipeline: SOAPnuke was used to process the raw data, throwing out any read that contained adapters or uncalled bases, had a mean Phred below 15, or lacked an exact constant-primer or identifier match. High-quality paired reads were merged using COPE v1.2.5, and each unique nucleotide sequence was defined as a clonotype. MiTCR v1.1 was used to align the clonotypes against IMGT TRBV, TRBD and TRBJ reference segments. The analysis was restricted to V-J combinations with a frequency above 0.0001, which together covered 98% to 99.2% of the repertoires. The TCS score was defined as F50 (clonal expansion) divided by E x V (chaos), with BLOSUM62-based TCRdist calculated between CDR3 peptides within each V-J. Welch's t-statistics and random forest reduced around 550 V-J features to some 14, which were used in a naive Bayes classifier (R e1071). The public reads were run again by TCRdb, first through fastp at Q25 and then through MiXCR, and only productive beta chains were kept. Records with the same CDR3 protein are collapsed into one entry carrying the most frequent genes and DNA. The V and J calls and clone size are TCRdb's, not the authors'. This sample comprises about 210,000 distinct CDR3 sequences, 17% of them detected only once. The biggest ten clones account for approximately 50% of the sample.

Counted from cysteine to phenylalanine, this CDR3 has 14 amino acids. The retained sequence is limited to the CDR3, 42 bases, with the frame set at the first base. Stable Graves' hyperthyroidism was defined as no progression to ophthalmopathy during 18 months of follow-up. Hyperthyroidism patients were newly diagnosed, had a disease duration of under 2 months, and were aged 18 to 65 years. Patients with uncontrolled infections, other autoimmune diseases, pregnancy or lactation were excluded. Diagnoses were established on the basis of clinical symptoms, serum thyroxine and TRAb, thyroid ultrasound, and orbital computed tomography. PBMCs were isolated from about 10 ml of fresh peripheral blood by Ficoll-Paque density gradient centrifugation. Total RNA was extracted using Trizol reagent, and RNA quality was assessed on an Agilent 2100 Bioanalyzer.

The specimen sequenced was blood. The receptor was isolated from a man aged 50 to 59 with Graves' hyperthyroidism. The sequence links TRBV3-2 to TRBJ2-3; the table's D call TRBD2 went unverified against the DNA. TRBV3-2 is a known pseudogene. The nucleotide sequence is TGTGCCAGCAGCCAAGATACGGGAGCAGATACGCAGTATTTT. This yields the protein CASSQDTGADTQYF.